These 31 T cell receptor beta chains were all obtained from the same sample, sequenced in a study of cytomegalovirus exposure and HLA in healthy donors. In the PCR, 60 Vbeta and 13 Jbeta primers were used. The protocol was immunoSEQ multiplex PCR, while the TCRdb copy is restricted to in-frame clones and leaves out a portion. The listing contains more than 95,000 clones. Input material: PBMCs. All receptors come from a man aged 35 to 55 in good health and CMV-seronegative.

V gene TRBV15 combines with J gene TRBJ1-6; tentative D call: TRBD1 (6 bases). Trimming pared 0 bases from V and 1 base from J, leaving 16 bases between. Germline V gene sequence: CDR1 LNHNV, CDR2 YYDKDF (reference sequence). This CDR3 has 19 amino acids. CDR3 region: CATSRDKGGGSSYNSPLHF. The DNA for the CDR3 is TGTGCCACCAGCAGAGATAAGGGGGGGGGTTCATCCTATAATTCACCCCTCCACTTT.

The gene calls are TRBV6-6 and TRBJ2-7; 14 bases fit TRBD2. Germline CDR1 is MNHNY and CDR2 is SVGAGI (reference sequence). The CDR3 runs to 16 residues. Trimming cost V 2 bases and J 5 bases; bases outside gene matches: 5. This CDR3 is CASSYGLAGGGNEQYF. The DNA for the CDR3 is TGTGCCAGCAGTTACGGACTAGCGGGAGGAGGTAACGAGCAGTACTTC.

The chain recombines TRBV5-1 with TRBJ1-4, with D possibly TRBD1 on 5 matching bases. CDR3 length: 17 residues. The V end was cut by 2 bases, the J end by 0 bases, with 14 bases between. CDR1 SGHRS and CDR2 YFSETQ come from the germline V gene. CDR3 in DNA: TGCGCCAGCAGCTTTCCGACCGACAGCCCAACTAATGAAAAACTGTTTTTT. Translated, it gives CASSFPTDSPTNEKLFF.

The chain recombines TRBV30 with TRBJ2-7; 8 bases fit TRBD2. The CDR3 contains 14 residues. Losses at the gene ends were 3 bases for V and 7 bases for J; bases not matched to a gene: 11. From germline, CDR1 is GTSNPN and CDR2 SVGIG (reference sequence). This CDR3 is CAWSATGGPLEQYF. CDR3 DNA sequence: TGTGCCTGGAGCGCCACGGGGGGGCCGCTGGAGCAGTACTTC.

The gene calls are TRBV4-3 and TRBJ2-7; a weak D match, TRBD2 (5 bases). The V gene's germline CDR1 is LGHNA and CDR2 YSLEER. Trimming removed 5 bases from V and 2 bases from J, with 16 bases in between. The CDR3 runs to 15 residues. CDR3 DNA sequence: TGCGCCAGCAGCTTATTCGGGGAAACCACCTACGAGCAGTACTTC. Translating gives CASSLFGETTYEQYF.

This rearrangement joins TRBV2 to TRBJ1-5, with 8 nucleotides matching TRBD1. J gave up 6 bases and V 6 bases, and 10 bases lay outside the gene matches. There are 15 residues in the CDR3. The V gene's germline CDR1 is SNHLY and CDR2 FYNNEI. DNA for the CDR3: TGTGCCAGCAGGGTAGGACAGGGATTGGGTCAGCCCCAGCATTTT. It encodes CASRVGQGLGQPQHF.

The chain is built from TRBV5-4 and TRBJ1-3, with TRBD1 as a possible D gene (5 bases). Trimming removed 3 bases from V and 2 bases from J, with 9 bases in between. From germline, CDR1 is SGHNT and CDR2 YYREEE (reference sequence). The CDR3 is made up of 14 amino acids. CDR3 in DNA: TGTGCCAGCAGCTGGGGCAGGGCTGGAAACACCATATATTTT. Amino acids: CASSWGRAGNTIYF.

The chain has TRBV6-4 and TRBJ2-4; D is perhaps TRBD1 (5 bases). Trimming pared 3 bases from V and 5 bases from J, leaving 11 bases between. The CDR3 runs 14 residues. The germline V gene has CDR1 MRHNA and CDR2 SNTAGT. The CDR3 DNA sequence: TGTGCCAGCAGTGAGGGCGGACAAGAAAACATTCAGTACTTC. Translating it yields CASSEGGQENIQYF.

This chain joins TRBV5-1 and TRBJ1-2; the D gene is possibly TRBD1 (6 bases). The V and J ends lost 4 bases and 8 bases respectively, with 12 bases between them. The CDR3 length is 12 residues. Germline CDR1 SGHRS, CDR2 YFSETQ. CDR3 nucleotide sequence: TGCGCCAGCAGCATCAGGGGTGTAGGCTACACCTTC. It encodes CASSIRGVGYTF.

The gene calls are TRBV19 and TRBJ2-1, with D perhaps matching TRBD1 (6 bases). Germline CDR1 reads LNHDA; CDR2 reads SQIVND (reference sequence). Trimming shortened V by 4 bases and J by 2 bases, and 15 bases separated the two germline ends. The CDR3 has 16 amino acids. The CDR3 here is CASSTQGSSAYNEQFF. The CDR3, as DNA: TGTGCCAGTAGTACACAGGGTTCCTCGGCCTACAATGAGCAGTTCTTC.

The V call is TRBV6-5, the J call TRBJ2-7, with D perhaps TRBD2 (6 bases). CDR3 length: 14 residues. With 5 bases removed from V and 6 bases from J, the gap between germline ends came to 17 bases. Per the germline V gene, CDR1 is MNHEY and CDR2 is SVGAGI. CDR3 bases: TGTGCCAGCAGTGACTGGGGGGATGGAAGCGAGCAGTACTTC. Protein: CASSDWGDGSEQYF.

V usage is TRBV30 and J usage is TRBJ2-5; perhaps TRBD1 as D (6 bases). This CDR3 has 14 amino acids. Germline V gene sequence: CDR1 GTSNPN, CDR2 SVGIG (reference sequence). Trimming shortened V by 2 bases and J by 3 bases, and 13 bases separated the two germline ends. The CDR3 region has the DNA TGTGCCTGGAGTCCCAAAGGGGGTAAAGAGACCCAGTACTTC. The encoded protein is CAWSPKGGKETQYF.

This chain joins TRBV28 and TRBJ1-2; 9 nucleotides line up with TRBD1. The V and J ends lost 5 bases and 3 bases, in that order; junction bases with no gene match: 4. Germline CDR1 and CDR2: MDHEN and SYDVKM. This CDR3 comprises 14 residues. CDR3 sequence reads: CASSPGQGYYGYTF. In DNA form, the CDR3 reads TGTGCCAGCAGTCCGGGACAGGGTTACTATGGCTACACCTTC.

The chain links TRBV19 to TRBJ2-3, with D unclear. The CDR3 has 14 residues. Germline values: CDR1 LNHDA, CDR2 SQIVND (reference sequence). V lost 9 bases and J 3 bases, leaving 16 bases between the germline ends. CDR3: CASGSGTPTDTQYF. In DNA form, the CDR3 reads TGTGCCAGCGGCTCAGGAACCCCGACAGATACGCAGTATTTT.

V usage is TRBV2 and J usage is TRBJ1-1; perhaps TRBD1 as D (5 bases). The V end lost 8 bases, the J end lost 4 bases, and 11 bases lay between the germline ends. The CDR3 runs to 12 residues. The V gene's germline CDR1 is SNHLY and CDR2 FYNNEI. The CDR3 region is CASRQGSTEAFF. CDR3 nucleotides: TGTGCCAGCCGGCAGGGAAGCACTGAAGCTTTCTTT. Filled out from reference TRBV2 and TRBJ1-1, the complete variable domain reads EPEVTQTPSHQVTQMGQEVILRCVPISNHLYFYWYRQILGQKVEFLVSFYNNEISEKSEIFDDQFSVERPDGSNFTLKIRSTKLEDSAMYFCASRQGSTEAFFGQGTRLTVV.

The rearrangement joins TRBV29-1 to TRBJ2-1, with 7 nucleotides matching TRBD1. Germline loops: CDR1 SQVTM, CDR2 ANQGSEA. Trimming removed 6 bases from V and 8 bases from J; junction bases left unmatched: 10. This CDR3 spans 13 amino acids. Here the CDR3 reads CSVRQGLGDEQFF. CDR3 DNA: TGCAGCGTGCGACAGGGTTTGGGGGATGAGCAGTTCTTC.

V and J are TRBV5-1 and TRBJ2-1, with TRBD1 matching over 9 bases. V was pared by 4 bases and J by 9 bases, with 8 bases of the junction left unmatched. The CDR3 totals 14 residues. Germline CDR1 SGHRS, CDR2 YFSETQ. The CDR3 reads CASSPGTGFLEQFF. The CDR3 DNA follows: TGCGCCAGCAGCCCCGGGACAGGGTTTCTTGAGCAGTTCTTC.

The chain recombines TRBV28 with TRBJ2-5; TRBD2 agrees at 12 bases. The CDR3 has 14 amino acids. V dropped 5 bases and J dropped 4; count of bases not matched to a gene: 2. The germline V gene encodes CDR1 MDHEN and CDR2 SYDVKM. This CDR3 reads CASSLAGGSETQYF. The CDR3 coding sequence is TGTGCCAGCAGTCTAGCGGGAGGGTCAGAGACCCAGTACTTC.

J is TRBJ2-5 and V is TRBV5-1, with 9 bases aligning to TRBD2. The germline CDR1 and CDR2 sequences are SGHRS and YFSETQ. The CDR3 sequence is 15 residues long. Unmatched junction bases numbered 6, after V lost 4 bases and J lost 2 bases. The CDR3 DNA reads TGCGCCAGCAGCGGCGTGGGACTAGCTCAAGAGACCCAGTACTTC. This codes for CASSGVGLAQETQYF.

The chain's CDR3 is CASRVLRGSYEQYF. The DNA of the CDR3 is TGTGCCAGCAGGGTTTTAAGGGGCTCCTACGAGCAGTACTTC. The V and J genes are TRBV21-1 and TRBJ2-7; the table's D call of TRBD1 was not tested on the DNA. TRBV21-1 is assigned pseudogene status. The CDR3 contains 14 residues.

The chain couples TRBV13 to TRBJ1-1; 7 bases are shared with TRBD1. This CDR3 is built from 15 residues. V lost 3 bases, J lost 4 bases, and 8 bases stayed unmatched. Germline assignment: CDR1 PRHDT and CDR2 FYEKMQ (reference sequence). The CDR3 nucleotides read TGTGCCAGCAGCTTTCGACAGGGTTTGCTCACTGAAGCTTTCTTT. Amino acids: CASSFRQGLLTEAFF.

On this clone: At one end, the junction sequence differs from germline, possibly due to a read error. The chain is built from TRBV5-1 and TRBJ2-3; 9 bases map to TRBD2. The CDR3 runs 12 residues. CDR1 SGHRS and CDR2 YFSETQ come from the germline V gene. The CDR3 bases are TGCGCCAGCAGCTTGACTAGCGGGTCCCTTATTTTT. As protein: CASSLTSGSLIF.

The rearrangement links TRBV11-2 to TRBJ2-6, with TRBD2 matching 7 bases. Germline CDR1 and CDR2: SGHAT and FQNNGV. The junction had 13 bases not matched to a gene; V was cut back by 5 bases and J by 0 bases. The CDR3 covers 19 residues. In DNA, the CDR3 is TGTGCCAGCAGCAAACTCTGGGGGGGAAATCGCTCTGGGGCCAACGTCCTGACTTTC. Its protein is CASSKLWGGNRSGANVLTF. Together with reference TRBV11-2 and TRBJ2-6, the CDR3 gives the full variable domain: EAGVAQSPRYKIIEKRQSVAFWCNPISGHATLYWYQQILGQGPKLLIQFQNNGVVDDSQLPKDRFSAERLKGVDSTLKIQPAKLEDSAVYLCASSKLWGGNRSGANVLTFGAGSRLTVL.

The V gene is TRBV5-4, the J gene TRBJ2-5, with 12 nucleotides matching TRBD1. Unmatched junction bases numbered 2, after V lost 0 bases and J lost 5 bases. The CDR3 is made up of 15 amino acids. Germline CDR1 SGHNT, CDR2 YYREEE (reference sequence). CDR3 coding DNA: TGTGCCAGCAGCTTGGGGGACAGGGGGCGGGAGACCCAGTACTTC. It translates to CASSLGDRGRETQYF.

The rearrangement joins TRBV2 to TRBJ1-1, with 7 bases aligning to TRBD1. The CDR3 sequence is 15 residues long. V lost 0 bases and J lost 6; bases outside the gene matches: 7. CDR1 is SNHLY, CDR2 FYNNEI, per germline. Written as DNA, the CDR3 is TGTGCCAGCAGTGAAGCAGGGGGCGCGGTCGCTGAAGCTTTCTTT. Translating gives CASSEAGGAVAEAFF.

V usage is TRBV11-2 and J usage is TRBJ2-5; 11 bases agree with TRBD2. Losses at the gene ends were 1 base for V and 5 bases for J; bases not matched to a gene: 9. The CDR3 is 17 residues long. Per germline, CDR1 SGHAT and CDR2 FQNNGV. The CDR3 loop reads CASSLGGVAGGRETQYF. For the CDR3, the DNA is TGTGCCAGCAGCTTAGGCGGAGTAGCGGGGGGGCGGGAGACCCAGTACTTC.

The chain couples TRBV5-1 to TRBJ2-7; 11 bases agree with TRBD1. After removal of 4 bases from V and 4 bases from J, the junction contained 13 bases not matched to a gene. CDR1 is SGHRS and CDR2 is YFSETQ in the germline V gene. The CDR3 has 17 amino acids. The CDR3 nucleotides are TGCGCCAGCAGCCCACTTAATTTTGGGACAGGGGGGTACGAGCAGTACTTC. Protein: CASSPLNFGTGGYEQYF.

The rearrangement joins TRBV18 to TRBJ2-5, with 11 bases lining up with TRBD2. CDR3 length: 16 residues. CDR1 KGHSH and CDR2 LQKENI come from the germline V gene. V lost 3 bases, J lost 0 bases, and 3 bases stayed unmatched. CDR3 amino acids: CASSPPSGGYQETQYF. CDR3 coding DNA: TGTGCCAGCTCACCCCCTAGCGGGGGGTACCAAGAGACCCAGTACTTC.

The chain has TRBV7-9 and TRBJ2-3; the D gene is possibly TRBD1 (5 bases). CDR3 length equals 15 residues. V gave up 4 bases and J gave up 1 base, with 12 bases separating them. Germline-derived CDR1 and CDR2 are SEHNR and FQNEAQ (reference sequence). Here the CDR3 DNA reads TGTGCCAGCAGCTCCCAGGGTGGAGGCACAGATACGCAGTATTTT. It is translated as CASSSQGGGTDTQYF.

This chain joins TRBV28 and TRBJ1-2; D not certain. Germline V gene sequence: CDR1 MDHEN, CDR2 SYDVKM. The CDR3 is 13 residues long. Trimming pared 1 base from V and 4 bases from J, leaving 7 bases between. Here the CDR3 reads CASSLYRAYGYTF. The CDR3 DNA is TGTGCCAGCAGTTTATATAGAGCCTATGGCTACACCTTC.

The rearrangement links TRBV4-1 to TRBJ2-1; possibly TRBD2 for D (5 bases). Looked up from germline, CDR1 is MGHRA and CDR2 is YSYEKL. The CDR3 sequence is 14 residues long. Deletions cut 2 bases from V and 7 bases from J, with 12 bases between. The CDR3 region is CASSQWPRGNEQFF. CDR3 sequence (DNA): TGCGCCAGCAGCCAATGGCCTCGGGGAAATGAGCAGTTCTTC.